This T cell receptor beta chain was sequenced in a study of blood T cell repertoires in COVID-19. Across the study: Some COVID-19 samples were acute and others convalescent; all came from the United States, Italy and Spain. T cells, B-cell-depleted T cells, or PBMCs provided the cDNA or gDNA that served as material.

Original processing methods: The authors estimated nucleated cell counts from reference gene primer amplification. The repertoire was sequenced with immunoSEQ multiplex PCR; TCRdb's copy has only in-frame clones and lacks some. V and J calls and clone size come straight from that table; D and trimming were deduced from the DNA. The sample carries 250,000 or so clones, 86% recorded once. The sample taken for sequencing was peripheral blood. The TCR comes from a man aged 35 to 55 with active or convalescent COVID-19.

The DNA for the CDR3 is TGTGCCAGCAGGACAGGGGGAAACACCGGGGAGCTGTTTTTT. This encodes CASRTGGNTGELFF. The chain uses TRBV28 and TRBJ2-2; TRBD1 matches 9 bases. The CDR3 sequence is 14 residues long. After removal of 6 bases from V and 2 bases from J, the junction contained 1 base not matched to a gene. The germline CDR1 and CDR2 sequences are MDHEN and SYDVKM.